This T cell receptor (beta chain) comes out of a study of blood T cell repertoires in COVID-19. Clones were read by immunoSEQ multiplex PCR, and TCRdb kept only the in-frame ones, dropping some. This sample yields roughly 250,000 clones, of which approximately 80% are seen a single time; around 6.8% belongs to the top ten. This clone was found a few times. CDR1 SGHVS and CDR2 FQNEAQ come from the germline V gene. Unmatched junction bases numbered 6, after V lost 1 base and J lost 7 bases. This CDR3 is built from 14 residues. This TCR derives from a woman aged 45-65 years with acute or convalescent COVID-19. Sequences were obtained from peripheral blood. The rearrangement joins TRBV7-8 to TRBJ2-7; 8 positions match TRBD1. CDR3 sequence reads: CASSLGRGREEQYF. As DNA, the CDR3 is TGTGCCAGCAGCTTAGGCAGGGGGCGGGAAGAGCAGTACTTC. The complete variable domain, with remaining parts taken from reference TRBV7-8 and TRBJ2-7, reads GAGVSQSPRYKVAKRGQDVALRCDPISGHVSLFWYQQALGQGPEFLTYFQNEAQLDKSGLPSDRFFAERPEGSVSTLKIQRTQQEDSAVYLCASSLGRGREEQYFGPGTRLTVT.